This TCR beta chain is drawn from a study of identical twins. On this clonotype itself: Antigen unknown.

Germline V gene data show CDR1 as ENHRY and CDR2 as SYGVKD. The V gene end was trimmed by 6 bases and the J gene end by 4 bases; junction bases not matched to a gene: 8. The CDR3 has 15 residues. Healthy Caucasians made up all donors. One entry per CDR3 protein results from TCRdb running MiXCR on the 5' RACE reads. The sample yields approximately 260,000 distinct CDR3 sequences, about 8% seen once. Study findings and constraints: The study based its conclusions on cross-sectional statistical analysis and did not follow the same donors.

These data were likewise used in another study, on yellow fever vaccine responses in identical twins. That paper states: It has been reported that, in twins, the vaccine T cell response seemed partly convergent and partly personalized.

The source of this sequence is a woman aged 18-29 years in good health. Sample: CD8+ T cells sorted from blood. This chain joins TRBV10-3 and TRBJ2-1; TRBD2 agrees at 8 bases. The CDR3 protein is CAIRGAGDGYNEQFF. DNA for the CDR3: TGTGCCATCAGGGGAGCGGGAGATGGGTACAATGAGCAGTTCTTC.